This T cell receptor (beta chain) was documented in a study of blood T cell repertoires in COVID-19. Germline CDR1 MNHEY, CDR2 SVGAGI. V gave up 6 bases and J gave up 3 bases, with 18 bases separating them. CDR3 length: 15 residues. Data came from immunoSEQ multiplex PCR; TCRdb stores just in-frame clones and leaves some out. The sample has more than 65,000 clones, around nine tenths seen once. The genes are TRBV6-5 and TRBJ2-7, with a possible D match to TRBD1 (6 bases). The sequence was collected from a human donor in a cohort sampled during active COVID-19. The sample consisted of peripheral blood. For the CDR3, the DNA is TGTGCCAGCAGGCCACAAAGGACAGCAGGCTACGAGCAGTACTTC. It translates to CASRPQRTAGYEQYF.